This T cell receptor (beta chain) originates from a study of early T cells in non-severe SARS-CoV-2 infection. Study context: Sequenced material consisted of bulk RNA (from unsorted whole blood), and chains were unpaired. Points from the study as a whole: Comparison of clonotypes with VDJdb favored anti-spike CD8 responses while missing private and CD4 specificities.

Unique molecular identifiers were affixed to single, distinct cDNA molecules. TCRdb re-derived calls from the 5' RACE reads in MiXCR, one entry per CDR3 protein. The table shows around 53,000 distinct CDR3 sequences, with 9.5% to 15% occurring only once. Trimming shortened V by 6 bases and J by 4 bases, and 14 bases separated the two germline ends. Germline V gene sequence: CDR1 MNHEY, CDR2 SVGAGI. CDR3 length: 14 amino acids. A remark on this clonotype: Its antigen is as yet unknown.

This sample comprised whole blood, obtained at baseline. The chain uses TRBV6-5 and TRBJ2-3, with D tentatively TRBD2 (5 bases). The sequence was collected from an adult who was a healthcare worker with PCR-confirmed SARS-CoV-2 infection or an uninfected control (not recorded which). Here the CDR3 DNA reads TGTGCCAGCAGGCGTACTAGTGGCCCAGATACGCAGTATTTT. It specifies CASRRTSGPDTQYF.